Described below is a single T cell receptor beta chain sequence and its context. Its antigen is not known. The data derive from a study of T cell responses to AZD1222 COVID-19 vaccine. Study-level information: Second-dose timings of about 4 or about 12 weeks were pooled.

V shed 6 bases and J 7 bases; nucleotides not matched to a gene: 14. Germline V gives CDR1 LNHDA, CDR2 SQIVND (reference sequence). The CDR3 totals 16 residues. Study findings and constraints: Among the donors, most were white British and more were female, and clonal diversity was possibly underestimated.

The protocol was immunoSEQ multiplex PCR, while the TCRdb copy is restricted to in-frame clones and leaves out a portion. The data hold around 80,000 clones, with 85% to 95% observed a single time. The specimen was peripheral blood, collected on day 0 of AZD1222 vaccination. The TCR comes from an adult in good health. The J gene is TRBJ2-1, the V gene TRBV19; TRBD2 matches 8 bases. The CDR3 protein is CASRIIHSGASNEQFF. Here the CDR3 DNA reads TGTGCCAGTAGGATTATCCATAGCGGGGCTTCGAATGAGCAGTTCTTC.